The present entry profiles one T cell receptor beta chain with its context. TCRdb's table, derived via immunoSEQ multiplex PCR, lists solely in-frame clones and lacks some. The sample includes 90,000 to 100,000 clones, roughly three quarters of them seen just once. CDR1 is SGHDT and CDR2 is YYEEEE in the germline V gene. The length of the CDR3 is 16 residues. V shed 0 bases and J shed 5 bases, with 17 bases lying between them. These data come from a study of control samples from healthy donors and cancer patients. The V gene is TRBV5-6, the J gene TRBJ2-5; TRBD1 is a possible D gene (5 bases). The origin of this receptor is a woman aged 25-40 years in good health. The sample comprised blood. Here the CDR3 reads CASSLAPTGAKETQYF. CDR3 coding DNA: TGTGCCAGCAGCTTGGCCCCGACTGGGGCGAAGGAGACCCAGTACTTC. The variable domain in full, with the rest retrieved from reference TRBV5-6 and TRBJ2-5, is DAGVTQSPTHLIKTRGQQVTLRCSPKSGHDTVSWYQQALGQGPQFIFQYYEEEERQRGNFPDRFSGHQFPNYSSELNVNALLLGDSALYLCASSLAPTGAKETQYFGPGTRLLVL.